Below, 27 T cell receptor beta chains from the same sample are listed, as sequenced in a study of blood T cell repertoires in COVID-19 (TCRdb year 2020). The library was made by the immunoSEQ multiplex PCR assay. The table was pulled from immuneACCESS by TCRdb, which kept in-frame rearrangements only. Such tables lose some clones; where checked, under half of the loss comes from unresolved V genes, and the rest has no known cause. In all, the sample holds roughly 140,000 clones, and roughly four fifths of those were seen once. The ten largest clones represent around 3.4% of the sample. The sample consisted of peripheral blood. The receptor source for this set is a woman of 80 years or more with acute or convalescent COVID-19.

The chain couples TRBV5-1 to TRBJ2-7, with 12 nucleotides matching TRBD2. Looked up from germline, CDR1 is SGHRS and CDR2 is YFSETQ. This CDR3 is built from 16 residues. V gave up 4 bases and J gave up 3 bases; unmatched junction bases: 8. CDR3 sequence: CASSQGRTSGNYEQYF. CDR3 DNA sequence: TGCGCCAGCAGCCAAGGCCGGACTAGCGGGAACTACGAGCAGTACTTC.

The chain is built from TRBV4-2 and TRBJ1-5, with 9 bases aligning to TRBD1. V was pared by 1 base and J by 3 bases, with 13 bases of the junction left unmatched. From germline, CDR1 is LGHNA and CDR2 YNFKEQ. This CDR3 spans 19 amino acids. The CDR3 DNA is TGTGCCAGCAGCCAAGGCGGGGGACAGGGATTCCTGAACAATCAGCCCCAGCATTTT. Residues: CASSQGGGQGFLNNQPQHF.

The rearrangement links TRBV29-1 to TRBJ2-7; 10 bases fit TRBD1. Germline CDR1 and CDR2: SQVTM and ANQGSEA. With V trimmed by 4 bases and J by 6 bases, 15 bases remained unmatched. This CDR3 comprises 16 residues. In nucleotides, the CDR3 is TGCAGCGTTGCTCGGGACAGGGGTCGGGGCAATGCCGAGCAGTACTTC. It is translated as CSVARDRGRGNAEQYF.

The chain recombines TRBV18 with TRBJ2-3; D gene unclear. The CDR3 is 15 residues long. V dropped 1 base and J dropped 0 bases, with 8 bases sitting between them. Germline V gives CDR1 KGHSH, CDR2 LQKENI. For the CDR3, the DNA is TGTGCCAGCTCACCACGGGCAGGTAGCACAGATACGCAGTATTTT. Protein: CASSPRAGSTDTQYF.

This chain links TRBV18 with TRBJ2-2; the match to TRBD1 covers 7 bases. The CDR3 consists of 14 residues. CDR1 and CDR2 from the germline V gene are KGHSH and LQKENI. V shed 4 bases and J 6 bases; nucleotides not matched to a gene: 5. The CDR3 loop reads CASSRGQFAGELFF. The CDR3 DNA reads as TGTGCCAGCTCACGGGGACAGTTCGCCGGGGAGCTGTTTTTT.

This CDR3 reads CASRKTGLSSYEQYF. The CDR3 coding sequence is TGTGCCAGCAGAAAGACAGGGTTAAGCTCCTACGAGCAGTACTTC. The chain couples TRBV27 to TRBJ2-7; 7 bases map to TRBD1. The CDR3 runs 15 residues. The V gene end was trimmed by 6 bases and the J gene end by 0 bases; junction bases not matched to a gene: 8. From germline, CDR1 is MNHEY and CDR2 SMNVEV (reference sequence).

J is TRBJ1-1 and V is TRBV6-4; 10 bases line up with TRBD1. This CDR3 is 16 amino acids long. From germline, CDR1 is MRHNA and CDR2 SNTAGT. The J segment lost 6 bases and the V segment lost 0 bases, leaving 7 bases of the junction unmatched. The DNA for the CDR3 is TGTGCCAGCAGTGACTCCCCCGGGACAGGGGTGGCTGAAGCTTTCTTT. Translated: CASSDSPGTGVAEAFF.

The chain joins TRBV27 to TRBJ1-4; no clear D gene. V dropped 5 bases and J dropped 4 bases, with 11 bases sitting between them. Looked up from germline, CDR1 is MNHEY and CDR2 is SMNVEV (reference sequence). The length of the CDR3 is 14 residues. The CDR3 sequence is CASSRGEFNEKLFF. CDR3 DNA sequence: TGTGCCAGCAGTCGCGGAGAATTTAATGAAAAACTGTTTTTT.

The gene calls are TRBV11-2 and TRBJ2-5; D may be TRBD2 (6 bases). The ends were cut back, 7 bases at V and 13 bases at J, with 19 bases in the middle. This CDR3 contains 12 residues. Germline lookup yields CDR1 SGHAT and CDR2 FQNNGV. The CDR3 DNA sequence: TGTGCCAGCACCCCCAGCGGGCAGCGAGTGTACTTC. This sequence encodes CASTPSGQRVYF.

The chain joins TRBV7-8 to TRBJ2-2, with 8 bases aligning to TRBD2. This CDR3 comprises 17 residues. Germline V gene sequence: CDR1 SGHVS, CDR2 FQNEAQ. J lost 0 bases, V lost 5 bases, and 8 bases had no gene match. Written as DNA, the CDR3 is TGTGCCAGCAGCCAGAGTATACTAGCGGCGAACACCGGGGAGCTGTTTTTT. Its translation is CASSQSILAANTGELFF. Full variable domain (missing parts from reference TRBV7-8 and TRBJ2-2): GAGVSQSPRYKVAKRGQDVALRCDPISGHVSLFWYQQALGQGPEFLTYFQNEAQLDKSGLPSDRFFAERPEGSVSTLKIQRTQQEDSAVYLCASSQSILAANTGELFFGEGSRLTVL.

The CDR3 nucleotides read TGTGCCAGCAGCCCGGGGTCAGGGGGTGAAGAAAAACTGTTTTTT. This translates into CASSPGSGGEEKLFF. The chain has TRBV7-2 and TRBJ1-4; 7 bases agree with TRBD1. Germline V lookup: CDR1 SGHTA, CDR2 FQGNSA. The CDR3 extends over 15 amino acids. Germline trimming cut 5 bases from V and 8 bases from J; bases unmatched to any gene: 11.

The rearrangement links TRBV2 to TRBJ1-1; D may be TRBD1 (5 bases). With 0 bases removed from V and 3 bases from J, the gap between germline ends came to 26 bases. Germline CDR1 reads SNHLY; CDR2 reads FYNNEI. The CDR3 sequence is 20 residues long. The CDR3 DNA reads as TGTGCCAGCAGTGAAGCGCCGTCAATGGGACCGGAGGGTTTGGACACTGAAGCTTTCTTT. It translates to CASSEAPSMGPEGLDTEAFF.

In its sample, this clone was seen a few times. This chain joins TRBV18 and TRBJ2-2; the D gene is possibly TRBD2 (5 bases). CDR1 is KGHSH, CDR2 LQKENI, per germline. This CDR3 contains 14 residues. V was trimmed by 6 bases and J by 6 bases, leaving 14 bases between them. CDR3 protein: CASSLNPRAGELFF. Here the CDR3 DNA reads TGTGCCAGCTCTCTTAATCCGCGGGCCGGGGAGCTGTTTTTT. Drawing the rest from reference TRBV18 and TRBJ2-2, the complete variable domain is NAGVMQNPRHLVRRRGQEARLRCSPMKGHSHVYWYRQLPEEGLKFMVYLQKENIIDESGMPKERFSAEFPKEGPSILRIQQVVRGDSAAYFCASSLNPRAGELFFGEGSRLTVL.

The chain employs TRBV4-3 and TRBJ1-5; weak D call: TRBD1 (5 bases). Trimming shortened V by 0 bases and J by 9 bases, and 15 bases separated the two germline ends. Germline CDR1 is LGHNA and CDR2 is YSLEER. The CDR3 runs to 15 residues. In DNA form, the CDR3 reads TGCGCCAGCAGCCAAGATGTAACAGGCCGGTGGCCCCAGCATTTT. This encodes CASSQDVTGRWPQHF.

Only a few counts were recorded for this clone. J is TRBJ2-2 and V is TRBV7-9; 8 bases line up with TRBD1. From germline, CDR1 is SEHNR and CDR2 FQNEAQ (reference sequence). The CDR3 has 15 amino acids. With V trimmed by 5 bases and J by 3 bases, 5 bases remained unmatched. CDR3 sequence: CASSIRTGHTGELFF. DNA for the CDR3: TGTGCCAGCAGCATCAGGACAGGGCACACCGGGGAGCTGTTTTTT.

In its sample, this clone was seen a few times. The genes are TRBV29-1 and TRBJ2-5, with D possibly matching TRBD1 (5 bases). V lost 0 bases to trimming and J lost 1 base, with 12 bases between them. Germline loops: CDR1 SQVTM, CDR2 ANQGSEA. The CDR3 runs to 15 residues. CDR3 nucleotide sequence: TGCAGCGTTGAAGATTATAGGGGAACCCAAGAGACCCAGTACTTC. The encoded protein is CSVEDYRGTQETQYF.

The chain couples TRBV7-9 to TRBJ1-2; weak D call: TRBD1 (6 bases). CDR1 and CDR2 from the germline V gene are SEHNR and FQNEAQ (reference sequence). This CDR3 region has 15 residues. Trimming took 5 bases from V and 3 from J, leaving 16 bases between them. CDR3 sequence (DNA): TGTGCCAGCAGCGAGGGGGAGGGCCTAGACTATGGCTACACCTTC. It yields the protein CASSEGEGLDYGYTF.

This clone was counted between two and nine times. The chain employs TRBV29-1 and TRBJ2-1; the D is unclear. CDR1 is SQVTM and CDR2 is ANQGSEA in the germline V gene. The CDR3 totals 11 residues. Trimming pared 1 base from V and 9 bases from J, leaving 7 bases between. This chain's CDR3 is CSVEVIPEQFF. For the CDR3, the DNA is TGCAGCGTTGAAGTTATCCCTGAGCAGTTCTTC.

The chain recombines TRBV29-1 with TRBJ2-5; a possible D gene is TRBD2 (5 bases). CDR1 is SQVTM and CDR2 is ANQGSEA in the germline V gene. V lost 3 bases and J 4 bases, leaving 9 bases between the germline ends. This CDR3 comprises 12 residues. The CDR3 nucleotides read TGCAGCGTTGAGGGGAGCGGAGAGACCCAGTACTTC. It encodes CSVEGSGETQYF.

This clone was picked up a small number of times. CDR3 nucleotide sequence: TGCGCCAGCAGCTTGTCTTTCGGGACAGGGAGCACCTACGAGCAGTACTTC. As protein: CASSLSFGTGSTYEQYF. The genes are TRBV5-1 and TRBJ2-7; 9 bases line up with TRBD1. J was trimmed by 2 bases and V by 1 base; bases with no gene match: 10. The CDR3 runs to 17 residues. The germline CDR1 and CDR2 sequences are SGHRS and YFSETQ.

CDR3 in amino acids: CASSQAGRVNYGYTF. The CDR3, as DNA: TGTGCCAGCAGCCAAGCGGGCAGGGTGAACTATGGCTACACCTTC. The J gene is TRBJ1-2, the V gene TRBV14, with D maybe TRBD1 (5 bases). The V end lost 1 base, the J end lost 2 bases, and 11 bases lay between the germline ends. The CDR3 is 15 residues long. Germline V CDR1 and CDR2: SGHDN, FVKESK.

The rearrangement links TRBV5-6 to TRBJ1-2, with 8 bases matching TRBD1. The CDR3 loop spans 13 amino acids. V lost 3 bases to trimming and J lost 7 bases; unmatched junction nucleotides: 5. Germline loops: CDR1 SGHDT, CDR2 YYEEEE. The CDR3 DNA follows: TGTGCCAGCAGCTCCCAGGGGGCAGGTGGCTACACCTTC. It translates to CASSSQGAGGYTF.

The V gene is TRBV6-5, the J gene TRBJ2-3; D is perhaps TRBD2 (5 bases). CDR1 is MNHEY, CDR2 SVGAGI, per germline. V was cut by 6 bases and J by 6 bases, with 16 bases left in between. This CDR3 contains 14 residues. The chain's CDR3 is CASSRAGPTDTQYF. CDR3 DNA: TGTGCCAGCAGCCGGGCGGGCCCTACTGATACGCAGTATTTT.

This clone occurred a few times. CDR3 region: CASSQMGQGDIEQFF. CDR3 coding DNA: TGTGCCAGCTCACAAATGGGACAGGGGGACATAGAGCAGTTCTTC. The gene calls are TRBV18 and TRBJ2-1; 11 bases agree with TRBD1. The CDR3 consists of 15 residues. Germline loops: CDR1 KGHSH, CDR2 LQKENI. With 4 bases clipped from V and 10 bases from J, the junction kept 9 bases outside the gene matches.

The gene calls are TRBV24-1 and TRBJ2-2; TRBD2 is a possible D gene (5 bases). The ends were cut back, 3 bases at V and 3 bases at J, with 10 bases in the middle. Germline CDR1 and CDR2: KGHDR and SFDVKD. The CDR3 extends over 15 amino acids. The CDR3 DNA is TGTGCCACCAGTGATCCGGGAAAGGACACCGGGGAGCTGTTTTTT. It specifies CATSDPGKDTGELFF.

V usage is TRBV7-2 and J usage is TRBJ1-1; 8 bases fit TRBD1. This CDR3 comprises 14 residues. Trimming took 6 bases from V and 10 from J; bases not matched to a gene: 13. From germline, CDR1 is SGHTA and CDR2 FQGNSA. The CDR3 sequence: CASSSQSGGLAAFF. CDR3 DNA: TGTGCCAGCAGTTCGCAATCAGGGGGCTTAGCAGCTTTCTTT.

V usage is TRBV2 and J usage is TRBJ1-2; D not resolved. Germline V lookup: CDR1 SNHLY, CDR2 FYNNEI. Trimming left V 6 bases short and J 8 bases short, with 16 bases between. CDR3 size: 13 residues. The CDR3 DNA follows: TGTGCCAGCAGCCAACCGAATAATAGCGGCTACACCTTC. This translates into CASSQPNNSGYTF.